These T cell receptor beta chains were read from a single sample in a study of radiotherapy plus CTLA-4 blockade in lung cancer. This table comes from immunoSEQ multiplex PCR, and its TCRdb copy is limited to in-frame clones, with some not included. The table shows about 53,000 clones, with roughly 81% occurring only once. Sequences were derived from peripheral blood, sampled from a patient treated with radiotherapy plus ipilimumab. These receptors were collected from a human donor with non-small cell lung cancer whose response to radiotherapy plus ipilimumab could not be evaluated. Both conserved end residues are part of each CDR3. D genes are given only for firm matches. Rows may omit the clone size; those that give it use once, few, many or a size class.

j_gene: TRBJ2-2
abundance: .
d_gene: .
len: 15
v_gene: TRBV9
CDR3aa: CASSSSRGNTGELFF
CDR3nt: TGTGCCAGCAGCTCCTCCAGGGGGAACACCGGGGAGCTGTTTTTT

j_gene: TRBJ1-5
abundance: .
d_gene: .
len: 14
v_gene: TRBV6-5
CDR3aa: CASSRLAGNQPQHF
CDR3nt: TGTGCCAGCAGCCGACTCGCAGGGAATCAGCCCCAGCATTTT

j_gene: TRBJ2-7
abundance: .
d_gene: .
len: 13
v_gene: TRBV18
CDR3aa: CASSPVQGIEQYF
CDR3nt: TGTGCCAGCTCACCAGTTCAGGGCATCGAGCAGTACTTC

j_gene: TRBJ2-7
abundance: .
d_gene: .
len: 13
v_gene: TRBV9
CDR3aa: CASSVEGGNEQYF
CDR3nt: TGTGCCAGCAGCGTAGAGGGGGGGAACGAGCAGTACTTC

j_gene: TRBJ1-1
abundance: .
d_gene: .
len: 16
v_gene: TRBV28
CDR3aa: CASPPESGGENTEAFF
CDR3nt: TGTGCCAGTCCCCCTGAGTCGGGGGGCGAGAACACTGAAGCTTTCTTT

j_gene: TRBJ2-2
abundance: .
d_gene: .
len: 15
v_gene: TRBV5-1
CDR3aa: CASSLVVRSTGELFF
CDR3nt: TGCGCCAGCAGCTTGGTGGTACGGAGTACCGGGGAGCTGTTTTTT

j_gene: TRBJ2-2
abundance: .
d_gene: .
len: 12
v_gene: TRBV6-5
CDR3aa: CASRSGARELFF
CDR3nt: TGTGCCAGCAGGTCTGGGGCCCGGGAGCTGTTTTTT

j_gene: TRBJ2-2
abundance: .
d_gene: .
len: 14
v_gene: TRBV7-3
CDR3aa: CASSLLINTGELFF
CDR3nt: TGTGCCAGCAGCTTGCTAATCAACACCGGGGAGCTGTTTTTT

j_gene: TRBJ2-1
abundance: .
d_gene: TRBD2
len: 17
v_gene: TRBV9
CDR3aa: CASSVDGRGDSYNEQFF
CDR3nt: TGTGCCAGCAGCGTAGACGGGCGGGGGGATTCCTACAATGAGCAGTTCTTC

j_gene: TRBJ1-4
abundance: .
d_gene: TRBD1
len: 13
v_gene: TRBV2
CDR3aa: CASARDRDEKLFF
CDR3nt: TGTGCCAGCGCCCGGGACAGGGATGAAAAACTGTTTTTT

j_gene: TRBJ1-5
abundance: .
d_gene: TRBD1
len: 13
v_gene: TRBV19
CDR3aa: CASVTGQNQPQHF
CDR3nt: TGTGCCAGTGTGACAGGGCAGAATCAGCCCCAGCATTTT

j_gene: TRBJ2-3
abundance: .
d_gene: TRBD2
len: 13
v_gene: TRBV7-9
CDR3aa: CASTSGDTDTQYF
CDR3nt: TGTGCCAGCACTAGCGGTGACACAGATACGCAGTATTTT

j_gene: TRBJ2-4
abundance: once
d_gene: TRBD1
len: 14
v_gene: TRBV27
CDR3aa: CASSTGVAKNIQYF
CDR3nt: TGTGCCAGCAGTACAGGGGTTGCCAAAAACATTCAGTACTTC

j_gene: TRBJ1-3
abundance: .
d_gene: TRBD1
len: 17
v_gene: TRBV7-2
CDR3aa: CASSLASGTGTGNTIYF
CDR3nt: TGTGCCAGCAGCTTAGCGAGTGGGACAGGGACTGGAAACACCATATATTTT

j_gene: TRBJ1-1
abundance: .
d_gene: TRBD1
len: 15
v_gene: TRBV7-2
CDR3aa: CASSPRGTVNTEAFF
CDR3nt: TGTGCCAGCAGCCCCAGGGGGACAGTGAACACTGAAGCTTTCTTT

j_gene: TRBJ1-2
abundance: .
d_gene: TRBD1
len: 15
v_gene: TRBV7-2
CDR3aa: CASSLVGQANYGYTF
CDR3nt: TGTGCCAGCAGCTTAGTTGGACAGGCTAACTATGGCTACACCTTC

j_gene: TRBJ1-1
abundance: .
d_gene: TRBD1
len: 14
v_gene: TRBV19
CDR3aa: CASSKGAVNTEAFF
CDR3nt: TGTGCCAGTAGTAAGGGGGCCGTGAACACTGAAGCTTTCTTT

j_gene: TRBJ2-7
abundance: few
d_gene: .
len: 13
v_gene: TRBV7-6
CDR3aa: CASSREPSHEQYF
CDR3nt: TGTGCCAGCAGCCGGGAACCCAGCCACGAGCAGTACTTC

j_gene: TRBJ1-5
abundance: .
d_gene: .
len: 12
v_gene: TRBV28
CDR3aa: CASGGVGQPQHF
CDR3nt: TGTGCCAGCGGAGGGGTGGGGCAGCCCCAGCATTTT

j_gene: TRBJ2-1
abundance: .
d_gene: TRBD2
len: 15
v_gene: TRBV6-5
CDR3aa: CASSYSIAGGHEQFF
CDR3nt: TGTGCCAGCAGTTACTCGATAGCGGGAGGGCATGAGCAGTTCTTC

j_gene: TRBJ2-3
abundance: once
d_gene: TRBD2
len: 18
v_gene: TRBV27
CDR3aa: CASSPIGTSGPSTDTQYF
CDR3nt: TGTGCCAGCAGTCCGATTGGGACTAGCGGGCCAAGCACAGATACGCAGTATTTT

j_gene: TRBJ1-5
abundance: .
d_gene: TRBD1
len: 14
v_gene: TRBV5-1
CDR3aa: CASSVGTAGLPQHF
CDR3nt: TGCGCCAGCAGCGTCGGGACAGCCGGCTTGCCCCAGCATTTT

j_gene: TRBJ1-2
abundance: .
d_gene: .
len: 13
v_gene: TRBV7-9
CDR3aa: CASSPDSNYGYTF
CDR3nt: TGTGCCAGCAGTCCTGACAGCAACTATGGCTACACCTTC

j_gene: TRBJ1-2
abundance: .
d_gene: .
len: 13
v_gene: TRBV28
CDR3aa: CASEGGKVSGYTF
CDR3nt: TGTGCCAGCGAGGGGGGGAAGGTCAGTGGCTACACCTTC

j_gene: TRBJ2-3
abundance: .
d_gene: .
len: 18
v_gene: TRBV7-3
CDR3aa: CASSSPGGWREVTDTQYF
CDR3nt: TGTGCCAGCAGCTCGCCAGGGGGGTGGCGGGAGGTCACAGATACGCAGTATTTT

j_gene: TRBJ2-7
abundance: .
d_gene: TRBD2
len: 15
v_gene: TRBV19
CDR3aa: CASSWGGTEVTEQYF
CDR3nt: TGTGCCAGTAGTTGGGGGGGAACAGAAGTCACCGAGCAGTACTTC

j_gene: TRBJ2-7
abundance: once
d_gene: TRBD2
len: 15
v_gene: TRBV7-2
CDR3aa: CASSLAGLGGLEQYF
CDR3nt: TGTGCCAGCAGCTTAGCCGGACTAGGAGGACTCGAGCAGTACTTC

j_gene: TRBJ1-2
abundance: .
d_gene: .
len: 13
v_gene: TRBV29-1
CDR3aa: CSVARGGSYGYTF
CDR3nt: TGCAGCGTTGCTCGGGGTGGATCCTATGGCTACACCTTC

j_gene: TRBJ2-2
abundance: .
d_gene: TRBD2
len: 16
v_gene: TRBV5-1
CDR3aa: CASSLGLAGSIGELFF
CDR3nt: TGCGCCAGCAGCTTGGGGCTAGCGGGATCTATCGGGGAGCTGTTTTTT

j_gene: TRBJ2-1
abundance: .
d_gene: TRBD1
len: 16
v_gene: TRBV28
CDR3aa: CASSLAQGASVYEQFF
CDR3nt: TGTGCCAGCAGTTTGGCGCAGGGGGCGTCTGTCTATGAGCAGTTCTTC

j_gene: TRBJ2-1
abundance: .
d_gene: TRBD2
len: 14
v_gene: TRBV6-5
CDR3aa: CASSYLGGGDEQFF
CDR3nt: TGTGCCAGCAGTTACCTTGGGGGGGGAGATGAGCAGTTCTTC

j_gene: TRBJ2-7
abundance: few
d_gene: TRBD1
len: 14
v_gene: TRBV28
CDR3aa: CASSRGTGNYEQYF
CDR3nt: TGTGCCAGCAGCCGTGGGACAGGGAACTACGAGCAGTACTTC

j_gene: TRBJ1-3
abundance: once
d_gene: .
len: 18
v_gene: TRBV12-5
CDR3aa: CASGLVRGRLDSGNTIYF
CDR3nt: TGTGCTAGTGGTTTGGTACGAGGAAGACTGGACTCTGGAAACACCATATATTTT

j_gene: TRBJ1-1
abundance: .
d_gene: TRBD1
len: 12
v_gene: TRBV28
CDR3aa: CASNRGLTEAFF
CDR3nt: TGTGCCAGTAACAGGGGGCTCACTGAAGCTTTCTTT

j_gene: TRBJ1-2
abundance: .
d_gene: .
len: 15
v_gene: TRBV6-6
CDR3aa: CASSYTQTVSYGYTF
CDR3nt: TGTGCCAGCAGTTACACCCAAACAGTGTCCTATGGCTACACCTTC

j_gene: TRBJ1-1
abundance: .
d_gene: .
len: 14
v_gene: TRBV30
CDR3aa: CAWIPAGGNTEAFF
CDR3nt: TGTGCCTGGATCCCAGCCGGGGGGAACACTGAAGCTTTCTTT

j_gene: TRBJ1-1
abundance: .
d_gene: TRBD1
len: 13
v_gene: TRBV19
CDR3aa: CASSTGVNTEAFF
CDR3nt: TGTGCCAGCTCGACAGGGGTTAACACTGAAGCTTTCTTT

j_gene: TRBJ1-2
abundance: .
d_gene: .
len: 15
v_gene: TRBV7-2
CDR3aa: CASSLANGQGYGYTF
CDR3nt: TGTGCCAGCAGCTTAGCGAATGGTCAGGGCTATGGCTACACCTTC

j_gene: TRBJ2-3
abundance: few
d_gene: TRBD1
len: 16
v_gene: TRBV29-1
CDR3aa: CSVEVAGGGNTDTQYF
CDR3nt: TGCAGCGTTGAAGTGGCAGGGGGCGGGAACACAGATACGCAGTATTTT

j_gene: TRBJ1-2
abundance: .
d_gene: .
len: 13
v_gene: TRBV6-6
CDR3aa: CASREQELYGYTF
CDR3nt: TGTGCCAGCAGAGAACAGGAGCTTTATGGCTACACCTTC

j_gene: TRBJ2-1
abundance: .
d_gene: TRBD1
len: 12
v_gene: TRBV7-2
CDR3aa: CASSWDRTEQFF
CDR3nt: TGTGCCAGCAGCTGGGACAGGACAGAGCAGTTCTTC

j_gene: TRBJ2-3
abundance: .
d_gene: TRBD2
len: 16
v_gene: TRBV14
CDR3aa: CASSQEGELAGDTQYF
CDR3nt: TGTGCCAGCAGCCAAGAGGGGGAACTAGCGGGAGATACGCAGTATTTT

j_gene: TRBJ1-5
abundance: .
d_gene: .
len: 15
v_gene: TRBV6-6
CDR3aa: CASSPYRGPQGPQHF
CDR3nt: TGTGCCAGCAGTCCCTACCGAGGCCCTCAAGGGCCCCAGCATTTT

j_gene: TRBJ1-4
abundance: .
d_gene: .
len: 16
v_gene: TRBV18
CDR3aa: CASSNNARDGNEKLFF
CDR3nt: TGTGCCAGCTCAAACAACGCGCGGGACGGTAATGAAAAACTGTTTTTT

j_gene: TRBJ1-5
abundance: .
d_gene: .
len: 13
v_gene: TRBV7-9
CDR3aa: CASSLGLNQPQHF
CDR3nt: TGTGCCAGCAGCTTAGGTCTAAATCAGCCCCAGCATTTT

j_gene: TRBJ1-5
abundance: once
d_gene: .
len: 18
v_gene: TRBV7-2
CDR3aa: CASSLLNSTAQGNQPQHF
CDR3nt: TGTGCCAGCAGCTTGTTAAATTCCACCGCCCAGGGGAATCAGCCCCAGCATTTT

j_gene: TRBJ2-7
abundance: .
d_gene: TRBD2
len: 15
v_gene: TRBV7-3
CDR3aa: CASSSGTSGTYEQYF
CDR3nt: TGTGCCAGCAGCTCTGGGACTAGCGGCACCTACGAGCAGTACTTC

j_gene: TRBJ2-2
abundance: .
d_gene: .
len: 14
v_gene: TRBV19
CDR3aa: CASNLGTGAGELFF
CDR3nt: TGTGCCAGTAACTTAGGTACGGGGGCCGGGGAGCTGTTTTTT

j_gene: TRBJ1-1
abundance: .
d_gene: .
len: 13
v_gene: TRBV6-5
CDR3aa: CASSYSSETEAFF
CDR3nt: TGTGCCAGCAGTTACTCAAGCGAGACTGAAGCTTTCTTT

j_gene: TRBJ2-4
abundance: .
d_gene: .
len: 14
v_gene: TRBV28
CDR3aa: CASSLQGAKNIQYF
CDR3nt: TGTGCCAGCAGCCTCCAGGGGGCCAAAAACATTCAGTACTTC

j_gene: TRBJ2-7
abundance: .
d_gene: TRBD1
len: 15
v_gene: TRBV2
CDR3aa: CASRGDRGPSGEQYF
CDR3nt: TGTGCCAGCAGAGGGGACAGGGGGCCTAGTGGAGAACAGTACTTC

j_gene: TRBJ2-1
abundance: .
d_gene: .
len: 12
v_gene: TRBV6-6
CDR3aa: CASTGLGDEQFF
CDR3nt: TGTGCCAGCACAGGGTTAGGAGATGAGCAGTTCTTC

j_gene: TRBJ1-5
abundance: .
d_gene: TRBD1
len: 15
v_gene: TRBV10-3
CDR3aa: CAISELGQGGQPQHF
CDR3nt: TGTGCCATCAGTGAACTCGGACAGGGTGGCCAGCCCCAGCATTTT

j_gene: TRBJ1-2
abundance: .
d_gene: TRBD1
len: 15
v_gene: TRBV18
CDR3aa: CASSPPTTGGKGYTF
CDR3nt: TGTGCCAGCTCACCACCGACGACAGGGGGCAAAGGCTACACCTTC

j_gene: TRBJ2-7
abundance: .
d_gene: TRBD2
len: 18
v_gene: TRBV4-2
CDR3aa: CASSQVDPGPREGYEQYF
CDR3nt: TGTGCCAGCAGCCAAGTTGACCCGGGACCCCGGGAGGGGTACGAGCAGTACTTC

j_gene: TRBJ2-7
abundance: .
d_gene: TRBD2
len: 16
v_gene: TRBV7-2
CDR3aa: CASSSPLAGASYEQYF
CDR3nt: TGTGCCAGCAGCTCCCCCTTAGCGGGAGCCTCCTACGAGCAGTACTTC

j_gene: TRBJ2-3
abundance: few
d_gene: .
len: 12
v_gene: TRBV7-2
CDR3aa: CASSKLEATQYF
CDR3nt: TGTGCCAGCAGCAAGTTAGAGGCTACGCAGTATTTT

j_gene: TRBJ2-1
abundance: .
d_gene: TRBD2
len: 16
v_gene: TRBV4-3
CDR3aa: CASSQLAGNGYNEQFF
CDR3nt: TGCGCCAGCAGCCAACTAGCGGGAAACGGGTACAATGAGCAGTTCTTC

j_gene: TRBJ1-2
abundance: medium-sized
d_gene: .
len: 13
v_gene: TRBV30
CDR3aa: CAWSLGRDYGYTF
CDR3nt: TGTGCCTGGAGTCTAGGCAGGGACTATGGCTACACCTTC

j_gene: TRBJ1-1
abundance: .
d_gene: .
len: 13
v_gene: TRBV2
CDR3aa: CASRTGMNTEAFF
CDR3nt: TGTGCCAGCAGGACGGGGATGAACACTGAAGCTTTCTTT